The present entry profiles one T cell receptor beta chain with its context. Its specificity is unknown. This CDR3 is 16 amino acids long. The V end lost 1 base, the J end lost 4 bases, and 17 bases lay between the germline ends. The V gene's germline CDR1 is LNHNV and CDR2 YYDKDF (reference sequence). The sample belongs to a study of T cell clonotyping in hematopoietic cell transplantation. Study-level background: Cytoreduction preceded collection of pretransplant recipient samples.

Clones were read by immunoSEQ multiplex PCR, and TCRdb kept only the in-frame ones, dropping some. The sample records some 30,000 clones, roughly 91% being singletons. Study-wide results and limits: No sorting was done, leaving CD4 and CD8 contributions mixed.

Regarding time point: recipient sample about 28 days before transplant, after cytoreduction. Blood collection times were about day -28 and days 30, 100, 180 posttransplant. Sequenced material: peripheral blood mononuclear cells, taken before stem cell transplant. This receptor was obtained from a man over 45 with acute myeloid leukemia. Some clones in this sample may be carry-over from other donors' samples. The chain couples TRBV15 to TRBJ2-7; perhaps D is TRBD1 or TRBD2 (5 bases each). The CDR3: CATSRGGSRGSYEQYF. In nucleotides, the CDR3 is TGTGCCACCAGCAGAGGGGGGTCGAGGGGTTCTTACGAGCAGTACTTC.